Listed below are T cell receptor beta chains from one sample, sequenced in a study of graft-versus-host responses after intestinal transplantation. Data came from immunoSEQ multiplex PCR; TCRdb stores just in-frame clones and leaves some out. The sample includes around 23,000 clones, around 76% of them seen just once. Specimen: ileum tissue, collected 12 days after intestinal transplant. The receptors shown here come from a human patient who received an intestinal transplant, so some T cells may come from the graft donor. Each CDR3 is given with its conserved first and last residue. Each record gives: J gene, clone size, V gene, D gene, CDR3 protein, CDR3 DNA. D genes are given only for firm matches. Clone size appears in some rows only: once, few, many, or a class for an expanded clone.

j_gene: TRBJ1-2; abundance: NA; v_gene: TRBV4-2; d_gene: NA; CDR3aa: CASSQVPGGGFGYTF; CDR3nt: TGTGCCAGCAGCCAAGTCCCCGGGGGGGGCTTTGGCTACACCTTC
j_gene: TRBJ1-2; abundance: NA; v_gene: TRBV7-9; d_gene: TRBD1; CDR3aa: CASSSRTGAPYGYTF; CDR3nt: TGTGCCAGCAGCTCCCGGACAGGGGCCCCCTATGGCTACACCTTC
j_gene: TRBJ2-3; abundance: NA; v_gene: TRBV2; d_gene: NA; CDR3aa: CASSEFGGVTDTQYF; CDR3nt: TGTGCCAGCAGTGAGTTTGGCGGGGTCACAGATACGCAGTATTTT
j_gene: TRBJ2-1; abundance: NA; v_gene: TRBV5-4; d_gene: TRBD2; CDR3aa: CASSWEAGGPIMHEQFF; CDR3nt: TGTGCCAGCAGCTGGGAAGCGGGAGGGCCAATTATGCATGAGCAGTTCTTC
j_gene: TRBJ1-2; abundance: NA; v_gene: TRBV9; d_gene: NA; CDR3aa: CASSPYRENYGYTF; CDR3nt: TGTGCCAGCAGCCCGTACAGGGAAAACTACGGCTACACCTTC
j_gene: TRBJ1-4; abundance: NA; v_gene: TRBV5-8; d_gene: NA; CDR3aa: CASSFTGPVEKLFF; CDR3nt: TGTGCCAGCAGCTTTACAGGGCCCGTCGAAAAACTGTTTTTT
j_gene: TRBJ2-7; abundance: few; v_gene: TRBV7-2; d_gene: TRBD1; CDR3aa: CASSQQTTGGHEQYF; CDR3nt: TGCGCCAGCAGCCAACAAACAACAGGGGGCCACGAGCAGTACTTC
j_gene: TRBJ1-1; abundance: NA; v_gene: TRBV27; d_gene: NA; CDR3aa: CASSLFARALTNTEAFF; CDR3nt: TGTGCCAGCAGTTTATTCGCGCGGGCCCTGACGAACACTGAAGCTTTCTTT
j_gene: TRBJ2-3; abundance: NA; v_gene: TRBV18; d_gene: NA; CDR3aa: CASSGLRTPTDTQYF; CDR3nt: TGTGCCAGCTCAGGACTTAGGACTCCCACAGATACGCAGTATTTT
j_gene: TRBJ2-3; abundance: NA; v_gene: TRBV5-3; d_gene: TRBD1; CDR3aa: CASSWDRGTDTQYF; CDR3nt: TGTGCCAGCAGCTGGGACAGGGGCACAGATACGCAGTATTTT
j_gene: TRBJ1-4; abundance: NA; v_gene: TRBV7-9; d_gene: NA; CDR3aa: CASSPVEKLFF; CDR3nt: TGTGCCAGCAGCCCCGTAGAAAAACTGTTTTTT
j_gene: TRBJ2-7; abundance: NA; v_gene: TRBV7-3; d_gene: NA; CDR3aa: CASSSDGISEQYF; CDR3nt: TGTGCCAGCAGCTCGGACGGGATCTCCGAGCAGTACTTC
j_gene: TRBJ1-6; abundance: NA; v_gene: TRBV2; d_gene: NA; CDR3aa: CATRRGSGDSPLHF; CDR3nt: TGTGCCACCCGTCGGGGTTCTGGGGATTCACCCCTCCACTTT
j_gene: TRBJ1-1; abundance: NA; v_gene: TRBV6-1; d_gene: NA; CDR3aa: CASFREGLLSTEAFF; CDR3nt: TGTGCCAGCTTCAGGGAGGGCTTGCTTAGCACTGAAGCTTTCTTT
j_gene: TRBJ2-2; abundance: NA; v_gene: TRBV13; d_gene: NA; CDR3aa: CASSLWLPGDPGELFF; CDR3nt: TGTGCCAGCAGCTTATGGCTCCCAGGGGATCCCGGGGAGCTGTTTTTT
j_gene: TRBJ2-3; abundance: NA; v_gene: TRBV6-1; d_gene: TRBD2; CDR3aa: CASSDAGGPSDTQYF; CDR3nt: TGTGCCAGCAGTGACGCGGGGGGGCCGTCAGATACGCAGTATTTT
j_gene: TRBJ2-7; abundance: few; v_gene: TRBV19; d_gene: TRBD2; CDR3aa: CASRAGGLYEQYF; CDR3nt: TGTGCCAGTAGAGCGGGGGGCCTCTACGAGCAGTACTTC
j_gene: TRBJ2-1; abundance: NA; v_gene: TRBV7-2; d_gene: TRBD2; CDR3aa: CASSLLVRTLANSEQFF; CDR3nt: TGTGCCAGCAGCTTACTAGTTAGGACACTAGCGAATTCTGAGCAGTTCTTC
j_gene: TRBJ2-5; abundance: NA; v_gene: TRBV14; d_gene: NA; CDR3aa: CASSQGLAMDF; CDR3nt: TGTGCCAGCAGCCAAGGGCTAGCAATGGACTTC
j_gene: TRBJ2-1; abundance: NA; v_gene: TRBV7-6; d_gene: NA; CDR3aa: CASSLGGLYNEQFF; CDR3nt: TGTGCCAGCAGCTTGGGGGGGCTCTACAATGAGCAGTTCTTC
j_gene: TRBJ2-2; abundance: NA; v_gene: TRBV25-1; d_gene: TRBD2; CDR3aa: CASTVLAVITGELFF; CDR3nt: TGTGCCAGCACAGTGCTAGCGGTAATCACCGGGGAGCTGTTTTTT
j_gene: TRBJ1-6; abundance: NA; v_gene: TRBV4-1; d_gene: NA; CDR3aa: CASSQYPPRSSYNSPLHF; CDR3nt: TGCGCCAGCAGCCAATACCCGCCTCGGAGCTCCTATAATTCACCCCTCCACTTT
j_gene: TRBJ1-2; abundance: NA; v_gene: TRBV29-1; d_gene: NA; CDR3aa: CSVEVSGYGYTF; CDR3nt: TGCAGCGTTGAAGTATCCGGCTATGGCTACACCTTC
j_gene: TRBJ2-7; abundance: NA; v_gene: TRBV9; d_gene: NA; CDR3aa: CASSRVGLDEQYF; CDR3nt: TGTGCCAGCAGCCGCGTGGGGCTCGACGAGCAGTACTTC
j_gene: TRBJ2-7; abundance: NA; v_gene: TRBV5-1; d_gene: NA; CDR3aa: CASSIRDSLYEQYF; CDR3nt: TGCGCCAGCAGCATCCGGGACTCGCTCTACGAGCAGTACTTC
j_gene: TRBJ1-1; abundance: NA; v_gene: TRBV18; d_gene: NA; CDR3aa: CASSQDIQDPEAFF; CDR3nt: TGTGCCAGCTCACAGGACATTCAAGACCCTGAAGCTTTCTTT
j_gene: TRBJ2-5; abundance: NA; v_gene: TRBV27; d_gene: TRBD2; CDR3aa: CASSLGRGAQETQYF; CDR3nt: TGTGCCAGCAGTTTAGGGCGGGGGGCCCAAGAGACCCAGTACTTC
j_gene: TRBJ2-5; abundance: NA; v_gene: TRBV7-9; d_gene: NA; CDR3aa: CASSLVDKRGQETQYF; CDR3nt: TGTGCCAGCAGCTTAGTCGACAAGCGAGGGCAAGAGACCCAGTACTTC
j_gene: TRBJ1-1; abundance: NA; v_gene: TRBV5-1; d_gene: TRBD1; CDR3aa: CASSLWDRVTEAFF; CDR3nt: TGCGCCAGCAGCTTGTGGGACAGGGTGACTGAAGCTTTCTTT
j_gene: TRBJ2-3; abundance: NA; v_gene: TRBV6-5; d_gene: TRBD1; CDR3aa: CASSYSGTGGDTQYF; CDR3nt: TGTGCCAGCAGTTACTCGGGGACAGGGGGAGATACGCAGTATTTT
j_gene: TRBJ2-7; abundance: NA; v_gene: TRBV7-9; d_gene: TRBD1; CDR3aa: CASSPGDSPGEQYF; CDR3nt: TGTGCCAGCAGCCCAGGGGACAGCCCTGGGGAGCAGTACTTC